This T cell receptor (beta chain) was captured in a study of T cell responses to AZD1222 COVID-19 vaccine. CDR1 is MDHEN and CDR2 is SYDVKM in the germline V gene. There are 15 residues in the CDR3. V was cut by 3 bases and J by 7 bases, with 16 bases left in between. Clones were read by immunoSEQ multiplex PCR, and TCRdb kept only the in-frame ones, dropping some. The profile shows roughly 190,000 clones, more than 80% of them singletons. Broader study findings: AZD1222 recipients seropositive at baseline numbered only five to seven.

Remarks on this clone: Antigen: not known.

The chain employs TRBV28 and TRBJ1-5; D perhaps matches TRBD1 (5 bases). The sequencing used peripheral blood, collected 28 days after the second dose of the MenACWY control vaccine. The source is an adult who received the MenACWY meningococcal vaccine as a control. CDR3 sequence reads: CASSFVQAGSQPQHF. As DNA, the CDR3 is TGTGCCAGCAGTTTCGTCCAGGCAGGGAGCCAGCCCCAGCATTTT.